A single TCR beta chain is shown here with its context. This specimen comes from a study of blood T cell repertoires in COVID-19. About the research overall: Collection of acute and convalescent COVID-19 samples took place in the United States, Italy and Spain.

Authors' data handling: Amplification of reference gene primers was used by the study to estimate nucleated cell counts. Sequencing was performed with immunoSEQ multiplex PCR; in TCRdb, only in-frame clones are kept and a portion is missing. The V and J calls and the clone size are those of that table, but D and trimming were determined from the DNA. The repertoire includes around 90,000 clones, about 85% of them detected once, and roughly 14% sits in the top ten. The V gene's germline CDR1 is SGDLS and CDR2 YYNGEE. There are 17 residues in the CDR3. Trimming left V 0 bases short and J 1 base short, with 15 bases between.

Input material: peripheral blood. This chain links TRBV9 with TRBJ2-3; TRBD2 is a possible D gene (6 bases). This TCR was recovered from a male donor with acute or convalescent COVID-19. The CDR3 region is CASSVAPGGSGTDTQYF. CDR3 bases: TGTGCCAGCAGCGTAGCTCCCGGGGGAAGTGGCACAGATACGCAGTATTTT.